This T cell receptor (beta chain) originates from a study of blood T cell repertoires in COVID-19. The overall study: The United States, Italy and Spain supplied acute and convalescent COVID-19 samples. T cells, B-cell-depleted T cells, or PBMCs supplied cDNA or gDNA.

V gave up 6 bases and J gave up 1 base, with 22 bases separating them. The germline V gene has CDR1 SNHLY and CDR2 FYNNEI. The CDR3 is 18 residues long. In the study's own analysis: Nucleated cell number was recorded as an estimate derived from reference gene primer amplification. Using immunoSEQ multiplex PCR, the repertoire was profiled, and TCRdb retains in-frame clones only, with some absent. The V and J calls and clone size were taken over from that table, and D and trimming were inferred from the DNA. Altogether about 230,000 clones are present, roughly 84% being singletons, with the ten largest covering around 2.5%.

The chain employs TRBV2 and TRBJ2-1; the D gene is possibly TRBD1 (8 bases). The TCR comes from a middle-aged man who had recovered from COVID-19. The sample consisted of peripheral blood. The CDR3 is CASRGSSVQGGSYNEQFF. CDR3 DNA: TGTGCCAGCAGGGGAAGCTCAGTACAGGGGGGGTCCTACAATGAGCAGTTCTTC. Supplemented by reference TRBV2 and TRBJ2-1, the full variable domain reads EPEVTQTPSHQVTQMGQEVILRCVPISNHLYFYWYRQILGQKVEFLVSFYNNEISEKSEIFDDQFSVERPDGSNFTLKIRSTKLEDSAMYFCASRGSSVQGGSYNEQFFGPGTRLTVL.